The T cell receptor (beta chain) described here comes from a study of early T cells in non-severe SARS-CoV-2 infection. Turning to the study itself: RNA in bulk from unsorted whole blood was sequenced, and chains were unpaired.

Germline V gives CDR1 DFQATT, CDR2 SNEGSKA (reference sequence). Trimming left V 0 bases short and J 2 bases short, with 16 bases between. CDR3 length: 16 amino acids. Attached unique molecular identifiers marked individual cDNA molecules. TCRdb reprocessed the 5' RACE reads with MiXCR, giving one entry per CDR3 protein. The sample comprises tens of thousands of distinct CDR3 sequences, 12% of which are singletons, and around 7% rests with the top ten. Study outcomes and limitations: Clonotype matching in VDJdb favored anti-spike CD8 responses and did not capture private and CD4 specificities.

With respect to this clonotype: Its antigen is unknown.

The sample was whole blood. The TCR was taken from an adult who was a healthcare worker with PCR-confirmed SARS-CoV-2 infection or an uninfected control (not recorded which). This rearrangement joins TRBV20-1 to TRBJ2-5; D remains ambiguous. CDR3 region: CSARDIARGGQETQYF. CDR3 sequence (DNA): TGCAGTGCTAGAGATATCGCGCGAGGCGGTCAAGAGACCCAGTACTTC.